Following are 2 T cell receptor beta chains from one sample sequenced in a study of beta chain features in type 1 diabetes. What was sequenced were expressed TCRB transcripts, since all of the isolated RNA had been reverse transcribed. The repertoire was sequenced with immunoSEQ multiplex PCR; TCRdb's copy has only in-frame clones and lacks some. The sample lists almost 250,000 clones; around 14% were seen once. The sequenced sample was naive CD4+ T cells from blood. These TCRs come from a woman in her forties in good health.

This clone occurred a few times. The chain links TRBV7-8 to TRBJ2-1, with 8 nucleotides matching TRBD2. The V segment lost 5 bases and the J segment 12 bases; nucleotides outside the gene matches: 9. The germline CDR1 and CDR2 sequences are SGHVS and FQNEAQ. This CDR3 spans 13 amino acids. The CDR3 region has the DNA TGTGCCAGCAGCCCGGGAGGGGCCGGGGGGCAGTTCTTC. Amino acid sequence: CASSPGGAGGQFF.

The rearrangement links TRBV7-2 to TRBJ2-7, with TRBD2 matching over 7 bases. This CDR3 is built from 11 residues. The germline gives CDR1 SGHTA, CDR2 FQGNSA. The V segment lost 5 bases and the J segment 7 bases; nucleotides outside the gene matches: 2. The CDR3 DNA follows: TGTGCCAGCAGCCGGGGGGATGAGCAGTACTTC. Its translation is CASSRGDEQYF.